This paragraph reports one T cell receptor beta chain. The antigen is undetermined. The record originates from a study of cytomegalovirus exposure and HLA in healthy donors. PCR employed 60 Vbeta and 13 Jbeta primers. The repertoire was sequenced with immunoSEQ multiplex PCR; TCRdb's copy has only in-frame clones and lacks some. The table lists about 170,000 clones, 79% of them singletons. Whole-study results and caveats: Later work associated fewer than 20,000 TCR beta sequences with HLA alleles at 0.05 false discovery rate. Several of the most significant clusters appeared, in a later analysis, to be linked to common viral pathogens.

Sequenced: PBMCs. The sequence derives from a woman in her forties or fifties in good health and CMV-seronegative.

CDR3 sequence (DNA): TGTGCCAGCAGCTTAGGCGACAGGGGTTACAATGAGCAGTTCTTC. The encoded protein is CASSLGDRGYNEQFF. The chain joins TRBV7-9 to TRBJ2-1, with TRBD1 matching 8 bases. Unmatched junction bases numbered 3, after V lost 1 base and J lost 4 bases. The V gene's germline CDR1 is SEHNR and CDR2 FQNEAQ (reference sequence). This CDR3 region has 15 residues.